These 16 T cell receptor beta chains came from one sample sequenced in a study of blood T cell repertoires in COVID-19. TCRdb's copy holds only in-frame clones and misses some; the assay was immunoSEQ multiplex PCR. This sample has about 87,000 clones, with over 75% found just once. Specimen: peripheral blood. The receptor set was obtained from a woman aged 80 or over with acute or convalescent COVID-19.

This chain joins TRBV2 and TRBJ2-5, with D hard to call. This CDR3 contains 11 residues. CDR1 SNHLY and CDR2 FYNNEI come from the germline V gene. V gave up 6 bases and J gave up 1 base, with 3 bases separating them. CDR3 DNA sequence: TGTGCCAGCAGACTCCAAGAGACCCAGTACTTC. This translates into CASRLQETQYF.

CDR3 DNA: TGTGCCAGCAGTTGGGGGGGCGGGGAAGTCAATGAGCAGTTCTTC. Translation: CASSWGGGEVNEQFF. The chain recombines TRBV5-4 with TRBJ2-1, with a weak D call TRBD2 (7 bases). This CDR3 contains 15 residues. The germline V gene encodes CDR1 SGHNT and CDR2 YYREEE (reference sequence). The ends were cut back, 5 bases at V and 6 bases at J, with 18 bases in the middle.

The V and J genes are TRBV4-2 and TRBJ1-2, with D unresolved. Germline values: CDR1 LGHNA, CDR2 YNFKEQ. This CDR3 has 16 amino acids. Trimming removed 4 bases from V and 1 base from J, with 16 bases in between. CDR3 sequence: CASSLQGTGINYGYTF. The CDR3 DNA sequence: TGTGCCAGCAGCCTCCAAGGCACGGGGATTAACTATGGCTACACCTTC.

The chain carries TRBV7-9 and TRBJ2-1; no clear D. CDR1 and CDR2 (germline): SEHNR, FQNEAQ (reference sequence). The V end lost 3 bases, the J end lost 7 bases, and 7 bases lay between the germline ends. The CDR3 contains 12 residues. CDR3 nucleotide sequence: TGTGCCAGCAGCTTTGCAGCGAATGAGCAGTTCTTC. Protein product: CASSFAANEQFF.

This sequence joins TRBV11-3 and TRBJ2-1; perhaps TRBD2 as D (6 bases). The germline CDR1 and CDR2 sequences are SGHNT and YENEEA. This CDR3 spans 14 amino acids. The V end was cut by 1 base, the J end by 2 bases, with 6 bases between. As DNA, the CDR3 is TGTGCCAGCAGCTTAGGGGGGGCCTACAATGAGCAGTTCTTC. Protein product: CASSLGGAYNEQFF.

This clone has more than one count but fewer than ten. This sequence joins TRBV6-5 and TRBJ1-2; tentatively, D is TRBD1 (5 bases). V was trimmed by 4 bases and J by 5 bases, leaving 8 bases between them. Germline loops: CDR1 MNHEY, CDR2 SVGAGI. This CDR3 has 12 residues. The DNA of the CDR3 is TGTGCCAGCAGTTCGGGGGGTTATGGCTACACCTTC. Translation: CASSSGGYGYTF.

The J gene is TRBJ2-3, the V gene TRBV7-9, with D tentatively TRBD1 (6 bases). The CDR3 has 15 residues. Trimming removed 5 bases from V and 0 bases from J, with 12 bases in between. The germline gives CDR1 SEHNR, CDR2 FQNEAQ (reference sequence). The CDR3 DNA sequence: TGTGCCAGCAGCCGTCCGGGACACAGCACAGATACGCAGTATTTT. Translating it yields CASSRPGHSTDTQYF. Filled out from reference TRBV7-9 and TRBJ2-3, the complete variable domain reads DTGVSQNPRHKITKRGQNVTFRCDPISEHNRLYWYRQTLGQGPEFLTYFQNEAQLEKSRLLSDRFSAERPKGSFSTLEIQRTEQGDSAMYLCASSRPGHSTDTQYFGPGTRLTVL.

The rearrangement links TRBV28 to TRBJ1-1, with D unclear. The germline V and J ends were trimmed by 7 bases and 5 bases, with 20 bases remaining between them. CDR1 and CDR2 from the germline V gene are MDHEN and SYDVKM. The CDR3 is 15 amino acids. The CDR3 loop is CASTWSTGRRTEAFF. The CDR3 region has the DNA TGTGCCAGCACCTGGTCCACGGGTAGGCGAACTGAAGCTTTCTTT.

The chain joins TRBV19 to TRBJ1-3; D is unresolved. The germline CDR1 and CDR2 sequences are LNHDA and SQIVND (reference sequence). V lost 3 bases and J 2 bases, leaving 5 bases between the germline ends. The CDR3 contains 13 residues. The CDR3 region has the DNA TGTGCCAGTAGTATTAGCCCTGGAAACACCATATATTTT. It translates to CASSISPGNTIYF.

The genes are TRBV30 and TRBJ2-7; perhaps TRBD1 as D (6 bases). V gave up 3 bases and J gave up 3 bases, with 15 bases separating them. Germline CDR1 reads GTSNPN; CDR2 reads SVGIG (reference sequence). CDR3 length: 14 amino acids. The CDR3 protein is CAWRIQGHVYEQYF. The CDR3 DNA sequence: TGTGCCTGGAGGATACAGGGCCACGTCTACGAGCAGTACTTC. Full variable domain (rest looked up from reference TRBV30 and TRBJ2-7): SQTIHQWPATLVQPVGSPLSLECTVEGTSNPNLYWYRQAAGRGLQLLFYSVGIGQISSEVPQNLSASRPQDRQFILSSKKLLLSDSGFYLCAWRIQGHVYEQYFGPGTRLTVT.

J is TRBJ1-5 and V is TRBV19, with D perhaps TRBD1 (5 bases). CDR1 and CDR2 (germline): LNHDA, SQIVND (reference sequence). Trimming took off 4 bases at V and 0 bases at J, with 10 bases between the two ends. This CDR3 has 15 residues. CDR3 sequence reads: CASSRDSGSNQPQHF. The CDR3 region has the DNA TGTGCCAGTAGTAGAGACAGCGGTAGCAATCAGCCCCAGCATTTT.

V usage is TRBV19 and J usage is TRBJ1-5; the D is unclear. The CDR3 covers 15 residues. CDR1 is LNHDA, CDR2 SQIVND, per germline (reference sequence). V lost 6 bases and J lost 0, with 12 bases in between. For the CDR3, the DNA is TGTGCCAGTAGGGATACGGGATATAGCAATCAGCCCCAGCATTTT. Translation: CASRDTGYSNQPQHF.

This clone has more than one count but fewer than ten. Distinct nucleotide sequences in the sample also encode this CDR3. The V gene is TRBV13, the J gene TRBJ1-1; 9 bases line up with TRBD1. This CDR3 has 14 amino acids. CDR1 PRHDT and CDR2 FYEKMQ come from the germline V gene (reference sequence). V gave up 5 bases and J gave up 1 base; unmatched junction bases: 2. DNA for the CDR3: TGTGCCAGCAGCCGGGGACAGGGGAACACTGAAGCTTTCTTT. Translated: CASSRGQGNTEAFF.

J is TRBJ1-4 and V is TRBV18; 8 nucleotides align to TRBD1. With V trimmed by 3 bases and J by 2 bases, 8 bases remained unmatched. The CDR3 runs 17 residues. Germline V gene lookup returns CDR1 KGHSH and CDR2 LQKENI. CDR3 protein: CASSPRQGWGTNEKLFF. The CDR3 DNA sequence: TGTGCCAGCTCACCTCGACAGGGGTGGGGGACTAATGAAAAACTGTTTTTT.

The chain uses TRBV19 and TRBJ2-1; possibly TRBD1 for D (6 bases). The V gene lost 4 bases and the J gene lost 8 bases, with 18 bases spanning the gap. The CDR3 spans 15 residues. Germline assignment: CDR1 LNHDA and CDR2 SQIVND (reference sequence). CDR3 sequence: CASSKGRGKVDEQFF. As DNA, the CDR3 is TGTGCCAGTAGTAAGGGCAGGGGTAAGGTCGATGAGCAGTTCTTC. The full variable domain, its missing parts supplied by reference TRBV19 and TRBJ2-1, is DGGITQSPKYLFRKEGQNVTLSCEQNLNHDAMYWYRQDPGQGLRLIYYSQIVNDFQKGDIAEGYSVSREKKESFPLTVTSAQKNPTAFYLCASSKGRGKVDEQFFGPGTRLTVL.

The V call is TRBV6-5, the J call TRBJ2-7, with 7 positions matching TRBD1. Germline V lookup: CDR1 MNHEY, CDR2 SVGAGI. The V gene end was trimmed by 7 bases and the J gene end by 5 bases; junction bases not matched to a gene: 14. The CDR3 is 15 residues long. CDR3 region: CASIPSHRGMNEQYF. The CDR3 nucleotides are TGTGCCAGCATCCCATCCCACAGGGGCATGAACGAGCAGTACTTC.